This is a list of T cell receptor beta chains from one sample in a study of blood T cell repertoires in COVID-19. Assay: immunoSEQ multiplex PCR; the TCRdb copy retains only in-frame clones and omits some. The data contain around 190,000 clones, around 85% of them singletons. The sample was peripheral blood. These receptors were taken from a man aged 70 or older with active or convalescent COVID-19. Each CDR3 is given with its conserved first and last residue. The D gene is left open where the match is weak. Only part of the rows carry a size: once, few, many, or a class if the clone is expanded.

d_call j_call v_call clone_size cdr3_aa cdr3_nt
TRBD1 TRBJ1-4 TRBV7-8 - CASSLALGQAATNEKLFF TGTGCCAGCAGCTTAGCCCTCGGACAGGCTGCAACTAATGAAAAACTGTTTTTT
- TRBJ2-1 TRBV24-1 - CATSDLGGDPYNEQFF TGTGCCACCAGTGATTTAGGGGGGGACCCCTACAATGAGCAGTTCTTC
- TRBJ1-5 TRBV14 - CASSQVQGQPQHF TGTGCCAGCAGCCAAGTGCAGGGACAGCCCCAGCATTTT
- TRBJ2-1 TRBV18 - CASSPMRQAYNEQFF TGTGCCAGCTCCCCAATGAGACAGGCCTACAATGAGCAGTTCTTC
- TRBJ2-7 TRBV7-9 - CASSSQDGGGSYEQYF TGTGCCAGCAGCTCCCAGGACGGTGGAGGGTCCTACGAGCAGTACTTC
- TRBJ1-5 TRBV6-5 - CASNLRRDQPQHF TGTGCCAGCAACCTCAGGAGGGATCAGCCCCAGCATTTT
- TRBJ2-2 TRBV7-9 - CASRLGANTGELFF TGTGCCAGCAGGTTGGGAGCGAACACCGGGGAGCTGTTTTTT
TRBD1 TRBJ1-2 TRBV7-2 - CASSLGQGARGYTF TGTGCCAGCAGCTTGGGACAGGGGGCGCGGGGCTACACCTTC
- TRBJ1-2 TRBV19 - CASSKRDGYTF TGTGCCAGTAGTAAGCGGGATGGCTACACCTTC
- TRBJ1-1 TRBV9 - CASSVVPQPREAFF TGTGCCAGCAGCGTAGTCCCCCAACCGAGGGAAGCTTTCTTT
- TRBJ2-3 TRBV7-9 - CASSRTSTDTQYF TGTGCCAGCAGCCGGACAAGCACAGATACGCAGTATTTT
TRBD2 TRBJ2-1 TRBV11-3 - CASSLQSGRYNEQFF TGTGCCAGCAGCTTACAGAGCGGGAGGTACAATGAGCAGTTCTTC
TRBD1 TRBJ2-7 TRBV11-2 few CASSSSWTGEQYF TGTGCCAGCAGCTCAAGTTGGACAGGCGAGCAGTACTTC
TRBD2 TRBJ2-3 TRBV7-2 once CASSSGLAGVADTQYF TGTGCCAGCAGCTCGGGACTAGCGGGAGTAGCAGATACGCAGTATTTT
TRBD1 TRBJ1-1 TRBV28 - CASLQGAWTEAFF TGTGCCAGCCTCCAGGGGGCTTGGACTGAAGCTTTCTTT
TRBD2 TRBJ2-2 TRBV27 - CASSATSGISGELFF TGTGCCAGCAGTGCCACTAGCGGGATTTCCGGGGAGCTGTTTTTT
- TRBJ1-1 TRBV7-2 - CASSLRFGNTEAFF TGTGCCAGCAGCTTAAGATTCGGGAACACTGAAGCTTTCTTT
TRBD1 TRBJ1-2 TRBV9 few CASSARQGADYGYTF TGTGCCAGCAGCGCCCGACAGGGGGCGGACTATGGCTACACCTTC
TRBD1 TRBJ2-6 TRBV14 - CASSLLRTGTHGGANVLTF TGTGCCAGCAGCCTTCTACGGACAGGGACCCATGGTGGGGCCAACGTCCTGACTTTC
- TRBJ2-5 TRBV18 - CASSPPNREIKTQYF TGTGCCAGCTCACCCCCAAACAGGGAAATAAAGACCCAGTACTTC
- TRBJ1-4 TRBV6-6 - CASSSSQARGEKLFF TGTGCCAGCAGTTCCTCACAGGCCAGGGGTGAAAAACTGTTTTTT
TRBD2 TRBJ2-5 TRBV7-2 - CASSLAGLALQETQYF TGTGCCAGCAGCTTAGCTGGACTAGCGCTTCAAGAGACCCAGTACTTC